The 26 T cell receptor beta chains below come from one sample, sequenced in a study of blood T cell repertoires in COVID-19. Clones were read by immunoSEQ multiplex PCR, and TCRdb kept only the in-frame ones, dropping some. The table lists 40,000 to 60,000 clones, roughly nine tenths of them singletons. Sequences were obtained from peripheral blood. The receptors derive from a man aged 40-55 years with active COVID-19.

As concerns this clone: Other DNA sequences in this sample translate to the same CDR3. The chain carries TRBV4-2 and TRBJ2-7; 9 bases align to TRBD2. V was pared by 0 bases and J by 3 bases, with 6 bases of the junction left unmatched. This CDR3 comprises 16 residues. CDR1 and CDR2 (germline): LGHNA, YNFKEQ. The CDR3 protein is CASSQDRLAGSYEQYF. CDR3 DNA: TGTGCCAGCAGCCAAGATCGGCTAGCGGGGAGCTACGAGCAGTACTTC.

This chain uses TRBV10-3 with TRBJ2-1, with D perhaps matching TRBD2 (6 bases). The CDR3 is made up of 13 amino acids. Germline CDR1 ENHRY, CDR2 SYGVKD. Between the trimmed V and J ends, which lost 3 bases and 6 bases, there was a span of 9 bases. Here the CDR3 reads CAISEYSGNEQFF. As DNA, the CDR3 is TGTGCCATCAGTGAATATAGCGGCAATGAGCAGTTCTTC.

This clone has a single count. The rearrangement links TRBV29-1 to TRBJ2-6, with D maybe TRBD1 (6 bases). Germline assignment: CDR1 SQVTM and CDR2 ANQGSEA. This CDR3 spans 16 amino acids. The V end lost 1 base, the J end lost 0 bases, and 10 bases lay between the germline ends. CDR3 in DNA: TGCAGCGTTGAAGGAGGGGGTTTCTCTGGGGCCAACGTCCTGACTTTC. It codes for CSVEGGGFSGANVLTF.

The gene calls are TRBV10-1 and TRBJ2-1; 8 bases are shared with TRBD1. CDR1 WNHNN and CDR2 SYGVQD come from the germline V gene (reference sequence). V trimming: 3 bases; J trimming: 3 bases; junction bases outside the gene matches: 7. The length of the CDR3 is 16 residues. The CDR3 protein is CASSEGQGNYYNEQFF. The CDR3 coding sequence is TGCGCCAGCAGTGAAGGACAGGGTAATTACTACAATGAGCAGTTCTTC.

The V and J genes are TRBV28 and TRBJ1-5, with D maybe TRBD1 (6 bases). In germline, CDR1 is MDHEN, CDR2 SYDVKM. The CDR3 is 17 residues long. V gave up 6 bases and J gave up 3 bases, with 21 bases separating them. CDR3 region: CASSHDRQWGLNQPQHF. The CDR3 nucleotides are TGTGCCAGCAGCCACGATCGACAGTGGGGGCTCAATCAGCCCCAGCATTTT.

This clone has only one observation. This CDR3 is CASTGSWTGELFF. For the CDR3, the DNA is TGTGCCAGTACCGGGAGCTGGACCGGGGAGCTGTTTTTT. V gene TRBV19 combines with J gene TRBJ2-2; possible D gene TRBD2, 6 bases. Germline assignment: CDR1 LNHDA and CDR2 SQIVND (reference sequence). V lost 7 bases and J lost 5, with 11 bases in between. The CDR3 extends over 13 amino acids.

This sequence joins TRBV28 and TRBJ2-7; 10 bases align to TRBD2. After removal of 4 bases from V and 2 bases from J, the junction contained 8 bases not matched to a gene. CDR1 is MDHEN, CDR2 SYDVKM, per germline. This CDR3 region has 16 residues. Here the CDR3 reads CASSSPTSGHTYEQYF. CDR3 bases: TGTGCCAGCAGTTCCCCGACTAGCGGGCATACCTACGAGCAGTACTTC.

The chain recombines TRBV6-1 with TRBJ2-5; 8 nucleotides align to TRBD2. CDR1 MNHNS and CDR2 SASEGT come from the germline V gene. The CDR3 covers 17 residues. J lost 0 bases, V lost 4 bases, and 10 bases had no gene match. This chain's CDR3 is CASSASTSSGYQETQYF. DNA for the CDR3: TGTGCCAGCAGTGCCTCTACGTCTAGCGGGTACCAAGAGACCCAGTACTTC.

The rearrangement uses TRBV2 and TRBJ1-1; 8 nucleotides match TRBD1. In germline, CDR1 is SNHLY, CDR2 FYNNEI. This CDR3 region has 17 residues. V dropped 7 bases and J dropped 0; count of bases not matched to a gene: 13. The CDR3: CASTRRYGQGLNTEAFF. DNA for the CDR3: TGTGCCAGCACCAGAAGATACGGACAGGGATTGAACACTGAAGCTTTCTTT.

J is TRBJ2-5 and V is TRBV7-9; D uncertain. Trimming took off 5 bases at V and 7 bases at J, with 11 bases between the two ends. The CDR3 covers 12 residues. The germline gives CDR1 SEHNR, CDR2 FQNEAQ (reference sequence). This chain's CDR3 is CASSQPAGTQYF. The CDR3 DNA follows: TGTGCCAGCAGCCAACCAGCAGGGACCCAGTACTTC.

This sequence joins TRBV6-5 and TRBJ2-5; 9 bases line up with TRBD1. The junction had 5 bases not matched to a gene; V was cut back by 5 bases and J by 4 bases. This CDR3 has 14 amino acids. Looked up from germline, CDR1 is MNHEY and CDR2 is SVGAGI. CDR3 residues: CASSPRTGAETQYF. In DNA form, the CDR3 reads TGTGCCAGCAGTCCGCGGACAGGGGCAGAGACCCAGTACTTC.

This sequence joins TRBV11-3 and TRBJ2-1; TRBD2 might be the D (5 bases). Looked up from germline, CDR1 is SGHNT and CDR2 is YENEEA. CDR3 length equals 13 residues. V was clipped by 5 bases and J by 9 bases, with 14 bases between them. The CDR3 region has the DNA TGTGCCAGCAGCCGGGGTCAAGGATTTGAGCAGTTCTTC. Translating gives CASSRGQGFEQFF.

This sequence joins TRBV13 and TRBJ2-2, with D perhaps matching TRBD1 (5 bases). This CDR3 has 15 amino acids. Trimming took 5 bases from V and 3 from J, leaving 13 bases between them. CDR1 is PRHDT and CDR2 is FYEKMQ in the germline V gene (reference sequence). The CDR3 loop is CASSIRDWDTGELFF. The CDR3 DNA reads TGTGCCAGCAGCATCAGGGATTGGGACACCGGGGAGCTGTTTTTT. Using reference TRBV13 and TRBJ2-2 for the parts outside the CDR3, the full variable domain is AAGVIQSPRHLIKEKRETATLKCYPIPRHDTVYWYQQGPGQDPQFLISFYEKMQSDKGSIPDRFSAQQFSDYHSELNMSSLELGDSALYFCASSIRDWDTGELFFGEGSRLTVL.

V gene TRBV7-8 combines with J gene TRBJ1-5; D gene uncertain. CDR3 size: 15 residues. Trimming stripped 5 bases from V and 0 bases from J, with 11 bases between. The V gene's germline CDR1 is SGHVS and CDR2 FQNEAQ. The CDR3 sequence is CASSPRGSSNQPQHF. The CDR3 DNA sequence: TGTGCCAGCAGCCCTCGAGGCAGTAGCAATCAGCCCCAGCATTTT.

The CDR3 loop reads CASSPDRYEQYF. CDR3 coding DNA: TGCGCCAGCAGCCCGGACAGGTACGAGCAGTACTTC. The chain is built from TRBV5-1 and TRBJ2-7; TRBD1 aligns across 7 bases. Germline CDR1 and CDR2: SGHRS and YFSETQ. V lost 4 bases to trimming and J lost 4 bases; unmatched junction nucleotides: 2. The CDR3 extends over 12 amino acids.

In DNA, the CDR3 is TGTGCCAGCAGTTCAGCGAGAGGGGGACCCTACGAGCAGTACTTC. Translation gives CASSSARGGPYEQYF. The chain has TRBV28 and TRBJ2-7, with D tentatively TRBD1 (6 bases). The germline CDR1 and CDR2 sequences are MDHEN and SYDVKM. V lost 4 bases and J 2 bases, leaving 15 bases between the germline ends. The CDR3 consists of 15 residues.

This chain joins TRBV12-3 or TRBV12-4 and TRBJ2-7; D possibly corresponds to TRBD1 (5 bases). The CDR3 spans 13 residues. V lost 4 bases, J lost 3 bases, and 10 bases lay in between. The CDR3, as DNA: TGTGCCAGCAGTTCGGGCAGGGACTACGAGCAGTACTTC. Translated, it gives CASSSGRDYEQYF.

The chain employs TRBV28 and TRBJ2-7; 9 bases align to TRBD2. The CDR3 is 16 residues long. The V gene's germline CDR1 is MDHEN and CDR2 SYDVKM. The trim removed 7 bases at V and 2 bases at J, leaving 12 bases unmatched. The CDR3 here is CASKTPTSGIPYEQYF. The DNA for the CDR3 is TGTGCCAGCAAAACCCCGACTAGCGGTATCCCCTACGAGCAGTACTTC.

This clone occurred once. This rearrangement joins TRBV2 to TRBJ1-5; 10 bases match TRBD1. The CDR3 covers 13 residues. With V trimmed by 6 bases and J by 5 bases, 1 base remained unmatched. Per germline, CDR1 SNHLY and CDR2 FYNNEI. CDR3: CASRDRGDQPQHF. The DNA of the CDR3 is TGTGCCAGCAGGGACAGGGGGGATCAGCCCCAGCATTTT.

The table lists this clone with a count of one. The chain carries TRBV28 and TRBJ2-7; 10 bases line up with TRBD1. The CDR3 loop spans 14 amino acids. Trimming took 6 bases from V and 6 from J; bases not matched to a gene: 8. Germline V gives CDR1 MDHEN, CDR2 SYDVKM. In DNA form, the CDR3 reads TGTGCCAGCAGCACCGAGACAGGGGGCAGCGAGCAGTACTTC. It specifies CASSTETGGSEQYF.

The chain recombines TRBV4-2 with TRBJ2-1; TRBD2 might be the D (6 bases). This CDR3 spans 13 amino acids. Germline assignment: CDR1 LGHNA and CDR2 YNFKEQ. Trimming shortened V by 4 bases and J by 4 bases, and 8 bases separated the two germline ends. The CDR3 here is CASSRDLYNEQFF. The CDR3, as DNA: TGTGCCAGCAGCCGGGACTTATACAATGAGCAGTTCTTC.

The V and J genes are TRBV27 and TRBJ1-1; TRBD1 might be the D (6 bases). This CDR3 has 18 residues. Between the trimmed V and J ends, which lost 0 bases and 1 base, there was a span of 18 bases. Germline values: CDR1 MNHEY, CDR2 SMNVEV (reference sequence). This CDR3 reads CASSLSRDTRRANTEAFF. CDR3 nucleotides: TGTGCCAGCAGTTTATCGAGGGACACCCGAAGGGCGAACACTGAAGCTTTCTTT.

The CDR3: CASSFRASGTGELFF. CDR3 nucleotide sequence: TGTGCCAGCAGCTTTAGGGCTAGCGGAACCGGGGAGCTGTTTTTT. V gene TRBV7-9 combines with J gene TRBJ2-2; 7 positions agree with TRBD2. Unmatched junction bases numbered 6, after V lost 3 bases and J lost 5 bases. Germline CDR1 is SEHNR and CDR2 is FQNEAQ (reference sequence). This CDR3 has 15 residues.

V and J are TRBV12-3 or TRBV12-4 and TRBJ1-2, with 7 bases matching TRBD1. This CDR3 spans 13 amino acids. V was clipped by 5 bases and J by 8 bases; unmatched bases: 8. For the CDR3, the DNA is TGTGCCAGCAGTCTCCAGGGACAGCGGGGCTACACCTTC. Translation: CASSLQGQRGYTF.

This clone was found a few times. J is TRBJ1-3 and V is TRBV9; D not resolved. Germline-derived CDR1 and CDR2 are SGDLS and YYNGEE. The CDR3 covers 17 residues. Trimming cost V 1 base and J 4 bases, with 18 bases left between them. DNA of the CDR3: TGTGCCAGCAGCGTAAACCCTCAATTCGAGCGGGGAAACACCATATATTTT. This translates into CASSVNPQFERGNTIYF. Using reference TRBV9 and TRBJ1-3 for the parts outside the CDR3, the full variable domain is DSGVTQTPKHLITATGQRVTLRCSPRSGDLSVYWYQQSLDQGLQFLIQYYNGEERAKGNILERFSAQQFPDLHSELNLSSLELGDSALYFCASSVNPQFERGNTIYFGEGSWLTVV.

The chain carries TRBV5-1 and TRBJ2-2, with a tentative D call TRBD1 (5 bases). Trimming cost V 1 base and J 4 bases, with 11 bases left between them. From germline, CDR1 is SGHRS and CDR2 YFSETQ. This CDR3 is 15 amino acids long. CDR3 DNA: TGCGCCAGCAGCTTGCTCCAGGGCCGCACCGGGGAGCTGTTTTTT. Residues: CASSLLQGRTGELFF.